This T cell receptor beta chain comes out of a study of shared clonotypes between healthy human individuals. As regards this clone: No antigen is known for it.

Libraries were prepared by immunoSEQ multiplex PCR; TCRdb keeps only in-frame clonotypes and omits some of them. The sample holds millions of clones; roughly 94% are singletons and the top ten take about 1.1%. The naive CD8 subset, CD45RO-negative cells positively selected for CCR7, excluded terminally differentiated effector memory CD45RA+ cells. Overall study results and limits: Among four donors, approximately 4.6% of naive CD4 clonotypes were found in common.

The TCR sequence derives from a young man in good health. The sequenced sample consisted of naive CD8+ T cells sorted from blood.

In DNA form, the CDR3 reads TGTGCCAGCAGCGTCGACCCCTCGGGCTCCGAGCAGTACTTC. Translation: CASSVDPSGSEQYF. The rearrangement joins TRBV9 to TRBJ2-7; no firm D call. Trimming removed 2 bases at V and 6 bases at J, with 15 bases between. Germline values: CDR1 SGDLS, CDR2 YYNGEE. This CDR3 is 14 amino acids long.